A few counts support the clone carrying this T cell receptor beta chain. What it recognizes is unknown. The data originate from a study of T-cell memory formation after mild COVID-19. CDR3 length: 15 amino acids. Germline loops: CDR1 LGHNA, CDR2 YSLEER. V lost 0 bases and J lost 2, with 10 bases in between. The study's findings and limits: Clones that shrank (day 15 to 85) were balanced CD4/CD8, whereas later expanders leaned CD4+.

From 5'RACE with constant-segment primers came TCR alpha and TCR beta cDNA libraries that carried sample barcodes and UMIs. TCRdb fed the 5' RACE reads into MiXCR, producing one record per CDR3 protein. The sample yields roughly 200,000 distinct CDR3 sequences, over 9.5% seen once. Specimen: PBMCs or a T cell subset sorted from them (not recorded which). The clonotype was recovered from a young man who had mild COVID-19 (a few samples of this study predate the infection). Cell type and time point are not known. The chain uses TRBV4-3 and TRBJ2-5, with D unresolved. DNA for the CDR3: TGCGCCAGCAGCCAAGATCTTACAGAACAAGAGACCCAGTACTTC. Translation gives CASSQDLTEQETQYF.